This TCR beta chain comes out of a study of blood T cell repertoires in COVID-19. Germline loops: CDR1 MNHEY, CDR2 SVGEGT. There are 14 residues in the CDR3. V lost 4 bases, J lost 7 bases, and 16 bases lay in between. The table came from immunoSEQ multiplex PCR; TCRdb's copy has only in-frame clones and leaves some out. The sample lists around 400,000 clones; 91% were seen once. The J gene is TRBJ1-2, the V gene TRBV6-2 or TRBV6-3, with D possibly matching TRBD1 (5 bases). The sequenced sample was PBMCs or T cells enriched from blood (not recorded which). The sequence was collected from a woman aged 40 to 50 who had been exposed to COVID-19. The CDR3 DNA follows: TGTGCCAGCAGTTCTCGACAGCGGGGTGGTGGCTACACCTTC. Protein product: CASSSRQRGGGYTF.